The rows below give T cell receptor beta chains drawn from one sample of a study of blood T cell repertoires in COVID-19. TCRdb's table, derived via immunoSEQ multiplex PCR, lists solely in-frame clones and lacks some. The sample comprises roughly 200,000 clones, just under 90% of which are singletons, and over 0.95% rests with the top ten. Source material: PBMCs or T cells enriched from blood (not recorded which). These receptors were taken from a man aged 25-40 years who had recovered from COVID-19. Each CDR3 is given with its conserved first and last residue. Each record gives: V gene, J gene, CDR3 protein.

TRBV5-1,TRBJ1-4,CASSSGQGWVLTNEKLFF
TRBV9,TRBJ2-5,CASSVSGEIAQYF
TRBV30,TRBJ1-1,CAWSDRGTDTEAFF
TRBV19,TRBJ1-5,CASSAGTGGGNQPQHF
TRBV28,TRBJ2-7,CASSNTGGSGRYEQYF
TRBV5-6,TRBJ1-5,CASSLAANQPQHF
TRBV5-1,TRBJ2-3,CASSLTGLGGTQYF
TRBV9,TRBJ2-1,CASSVRTSSYNEQFF
TRBV7-9,TRBJ1-3,CASRKNRGSGNTIYF
TRBV14,TRBJ1-2,CASSQDPGGQRSYGYTF
TRBV19,TRBJ2-1,CASRLQGAHEQFF
TRBV11-3,TRBJ2-7,CASSLRQGSSYEQYF
TRBV6-5,TRBJ2-1,CASSRTSGNYNEQFF
TRBV20-1,TRBJ2-7,CSASIRGPPGYEQYF